A single T cell receptor beta chain is shown here with its context. The record originates from a study of T cell responses to AZD1222 COVID-19 vaccine. The germline V and J ends were trimmed by 5 bases and 8 bases, with 14 bases remaining between them. CDR3 length: 13 amino acids. The germline CDR1 and CDR2 sequences are KGHDR and SFDVKD. Using immunoSEQ multiplex PCR, the repertoire was profiled, and TCRdb retains in-frame clones only, with some absent. The repertoire holds 140,000 to 150,000 clones, with approximately 90% as singletons. The rearrangement joins TRBV24-1 to TRBJ1-2; tentative D call: TRBD1 (6 bases). The sample was peripheral blood, taken on day 0 of MenACWY control vaccination. The sequence came from an adult in good health. The CDR3, as DNA: TGTGCCACCAGTGTCGACGGGACAAAGGGCTACACCTTC. Protein sequence: CATSVDGTKGYTF.